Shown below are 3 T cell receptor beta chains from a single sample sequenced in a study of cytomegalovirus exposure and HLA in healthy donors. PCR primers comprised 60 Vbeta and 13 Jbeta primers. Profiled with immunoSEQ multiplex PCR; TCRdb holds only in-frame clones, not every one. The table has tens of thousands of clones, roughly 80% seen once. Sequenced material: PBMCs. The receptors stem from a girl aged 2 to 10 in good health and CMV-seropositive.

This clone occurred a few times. CDR3 coding DNA: TGTGCCAGCAGCCCCGTCACGAGTGCCGAGCAGTACTTC. It codes for CASSPVTSAEQYF. This sequence joins TRBV4-2 and TRBJ2-7; no firm D call. CDR3 length equals 13 residues. V lost 4 bases to trimming and J lost 6 bases, with 13 bases between them. Germline lookup yields CDR1 LGHNA and CDR2 YNFKEQ.

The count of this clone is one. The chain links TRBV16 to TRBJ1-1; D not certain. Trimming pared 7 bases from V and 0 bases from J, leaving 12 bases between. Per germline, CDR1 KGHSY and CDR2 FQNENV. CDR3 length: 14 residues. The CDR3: CASIQQLMNTEAFF. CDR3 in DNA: TGTGCCAGCATCCAGCAACTTATGAACACTGAAGCTTTCTTT.

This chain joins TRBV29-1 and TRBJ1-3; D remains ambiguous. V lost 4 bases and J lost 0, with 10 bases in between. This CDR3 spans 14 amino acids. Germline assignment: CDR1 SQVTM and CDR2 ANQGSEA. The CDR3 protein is CSVAGGSSGNTIYF. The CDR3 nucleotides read TGCAGCGTTGCAGGAGGGAGCTCTGGAAACACCATATATTTT.